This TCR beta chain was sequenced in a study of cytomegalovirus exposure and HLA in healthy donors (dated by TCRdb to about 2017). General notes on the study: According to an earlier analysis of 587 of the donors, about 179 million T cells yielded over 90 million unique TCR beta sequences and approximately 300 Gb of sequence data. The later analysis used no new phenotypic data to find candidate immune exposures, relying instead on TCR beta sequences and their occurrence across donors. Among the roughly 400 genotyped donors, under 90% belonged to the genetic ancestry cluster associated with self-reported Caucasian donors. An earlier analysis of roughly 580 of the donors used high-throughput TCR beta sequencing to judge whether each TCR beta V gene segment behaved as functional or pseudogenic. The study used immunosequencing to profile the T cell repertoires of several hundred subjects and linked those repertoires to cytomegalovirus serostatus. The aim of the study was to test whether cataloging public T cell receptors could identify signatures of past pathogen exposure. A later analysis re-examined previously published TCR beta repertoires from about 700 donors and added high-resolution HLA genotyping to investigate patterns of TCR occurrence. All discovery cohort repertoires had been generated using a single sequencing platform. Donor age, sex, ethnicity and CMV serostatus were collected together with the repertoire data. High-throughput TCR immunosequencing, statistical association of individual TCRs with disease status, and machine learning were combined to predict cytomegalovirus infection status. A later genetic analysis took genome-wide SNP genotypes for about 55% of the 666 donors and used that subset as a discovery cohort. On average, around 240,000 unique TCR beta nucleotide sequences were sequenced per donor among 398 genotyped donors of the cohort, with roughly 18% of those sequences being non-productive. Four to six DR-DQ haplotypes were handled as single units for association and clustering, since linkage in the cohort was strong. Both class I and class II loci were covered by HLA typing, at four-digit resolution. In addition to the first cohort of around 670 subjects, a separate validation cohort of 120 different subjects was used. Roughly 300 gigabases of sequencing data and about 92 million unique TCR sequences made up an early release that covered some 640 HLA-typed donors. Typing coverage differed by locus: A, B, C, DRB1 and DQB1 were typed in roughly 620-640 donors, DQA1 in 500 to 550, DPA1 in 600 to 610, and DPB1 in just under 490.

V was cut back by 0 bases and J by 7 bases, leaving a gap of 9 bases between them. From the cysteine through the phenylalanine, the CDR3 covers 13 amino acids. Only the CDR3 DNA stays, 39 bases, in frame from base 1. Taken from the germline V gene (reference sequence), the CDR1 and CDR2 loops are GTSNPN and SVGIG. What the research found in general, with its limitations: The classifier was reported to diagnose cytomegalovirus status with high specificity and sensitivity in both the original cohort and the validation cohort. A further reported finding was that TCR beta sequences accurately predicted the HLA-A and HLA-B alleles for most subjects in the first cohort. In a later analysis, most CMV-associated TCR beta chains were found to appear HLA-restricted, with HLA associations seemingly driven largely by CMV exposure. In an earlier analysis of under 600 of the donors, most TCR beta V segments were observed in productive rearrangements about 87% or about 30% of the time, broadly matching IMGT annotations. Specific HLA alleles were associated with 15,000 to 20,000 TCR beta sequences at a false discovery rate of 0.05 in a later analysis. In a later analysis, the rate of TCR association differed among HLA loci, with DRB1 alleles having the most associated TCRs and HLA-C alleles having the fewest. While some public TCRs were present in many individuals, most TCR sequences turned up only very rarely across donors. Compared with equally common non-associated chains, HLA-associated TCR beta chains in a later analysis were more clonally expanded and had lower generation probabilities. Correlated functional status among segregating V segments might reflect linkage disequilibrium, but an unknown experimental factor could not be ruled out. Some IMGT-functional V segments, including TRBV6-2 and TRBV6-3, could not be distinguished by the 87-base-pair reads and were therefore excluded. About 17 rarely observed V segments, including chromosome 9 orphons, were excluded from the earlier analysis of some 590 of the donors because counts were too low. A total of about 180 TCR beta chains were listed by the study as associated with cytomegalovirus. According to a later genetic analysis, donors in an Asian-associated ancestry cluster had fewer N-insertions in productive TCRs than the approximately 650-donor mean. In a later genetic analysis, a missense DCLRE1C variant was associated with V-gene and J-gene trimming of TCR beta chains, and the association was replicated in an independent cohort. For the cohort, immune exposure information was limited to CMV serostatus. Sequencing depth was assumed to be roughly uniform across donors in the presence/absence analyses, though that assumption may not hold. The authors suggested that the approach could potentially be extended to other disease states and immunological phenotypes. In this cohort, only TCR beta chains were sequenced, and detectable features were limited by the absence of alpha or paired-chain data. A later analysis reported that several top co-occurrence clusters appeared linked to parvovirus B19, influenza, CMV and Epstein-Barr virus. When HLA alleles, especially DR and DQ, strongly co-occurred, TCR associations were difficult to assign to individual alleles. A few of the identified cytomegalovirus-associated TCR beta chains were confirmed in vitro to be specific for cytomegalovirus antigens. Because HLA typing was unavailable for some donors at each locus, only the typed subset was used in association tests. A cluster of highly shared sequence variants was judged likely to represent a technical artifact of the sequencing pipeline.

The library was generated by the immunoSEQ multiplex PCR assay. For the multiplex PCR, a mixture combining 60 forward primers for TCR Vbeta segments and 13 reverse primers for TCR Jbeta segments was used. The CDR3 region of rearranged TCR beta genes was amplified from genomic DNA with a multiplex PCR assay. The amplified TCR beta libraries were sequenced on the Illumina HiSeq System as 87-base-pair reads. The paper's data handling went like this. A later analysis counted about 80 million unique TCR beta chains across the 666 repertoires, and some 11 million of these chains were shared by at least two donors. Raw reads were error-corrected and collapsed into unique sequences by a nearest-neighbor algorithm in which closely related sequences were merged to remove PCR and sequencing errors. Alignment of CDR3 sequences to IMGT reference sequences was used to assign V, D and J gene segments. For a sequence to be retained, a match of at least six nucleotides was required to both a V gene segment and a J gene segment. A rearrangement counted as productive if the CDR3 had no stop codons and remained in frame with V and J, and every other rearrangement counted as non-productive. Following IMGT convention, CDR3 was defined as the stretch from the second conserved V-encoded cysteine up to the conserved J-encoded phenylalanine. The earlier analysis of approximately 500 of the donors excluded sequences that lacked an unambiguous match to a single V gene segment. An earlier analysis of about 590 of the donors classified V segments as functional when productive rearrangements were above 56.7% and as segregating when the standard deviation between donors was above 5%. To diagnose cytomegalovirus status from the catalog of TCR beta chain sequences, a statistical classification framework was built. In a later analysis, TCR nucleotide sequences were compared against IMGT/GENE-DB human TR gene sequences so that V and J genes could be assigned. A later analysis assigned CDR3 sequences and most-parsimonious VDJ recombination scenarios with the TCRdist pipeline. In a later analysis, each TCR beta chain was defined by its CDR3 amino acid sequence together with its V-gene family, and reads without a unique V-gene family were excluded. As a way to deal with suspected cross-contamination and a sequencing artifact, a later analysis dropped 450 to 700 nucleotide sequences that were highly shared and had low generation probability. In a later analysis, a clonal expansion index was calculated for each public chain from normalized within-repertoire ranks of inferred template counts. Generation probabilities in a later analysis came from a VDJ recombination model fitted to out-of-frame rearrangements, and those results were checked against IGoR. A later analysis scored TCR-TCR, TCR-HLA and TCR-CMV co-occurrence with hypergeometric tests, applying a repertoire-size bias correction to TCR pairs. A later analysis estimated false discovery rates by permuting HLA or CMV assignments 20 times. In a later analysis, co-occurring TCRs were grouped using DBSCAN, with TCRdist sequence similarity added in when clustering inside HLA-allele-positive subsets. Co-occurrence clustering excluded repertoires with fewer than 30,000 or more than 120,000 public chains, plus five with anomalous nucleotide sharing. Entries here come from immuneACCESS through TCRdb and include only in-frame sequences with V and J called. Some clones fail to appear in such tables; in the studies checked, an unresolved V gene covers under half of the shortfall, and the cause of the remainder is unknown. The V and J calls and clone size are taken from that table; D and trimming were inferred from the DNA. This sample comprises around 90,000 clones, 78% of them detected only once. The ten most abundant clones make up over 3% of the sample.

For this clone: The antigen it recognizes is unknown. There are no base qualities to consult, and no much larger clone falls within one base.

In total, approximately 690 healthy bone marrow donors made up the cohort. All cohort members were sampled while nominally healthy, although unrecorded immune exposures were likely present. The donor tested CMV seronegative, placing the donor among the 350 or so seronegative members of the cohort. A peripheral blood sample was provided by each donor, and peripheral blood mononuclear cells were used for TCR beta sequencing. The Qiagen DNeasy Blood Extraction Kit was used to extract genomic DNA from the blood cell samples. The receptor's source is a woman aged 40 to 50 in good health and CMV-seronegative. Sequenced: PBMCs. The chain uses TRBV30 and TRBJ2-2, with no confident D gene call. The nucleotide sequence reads TGTGCCTGGAGTGTACTTCTCTTCGGGGAGCTGTTTTTT. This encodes CAWSVLLFGELFF. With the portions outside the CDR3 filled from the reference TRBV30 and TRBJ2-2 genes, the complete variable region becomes SQTIHQWPATLVQPVGSPLSLECTVEGTSNPNLYWYRQAAGRGLQLLFYSVGIGQISSEVPQNLSASRPQDRQFILSSKKLLLSDSGFYLCAWSVLLFGELFFGEGSRLTVL.